This TCR beta chain was recovered during a study of blood T cell repertoires in COVID-19. Study in general: Samples taken during acute and convalescent COVID-19 were collected in the United States, Italy and Spain. The cDNA or gDNA used as material had been derived from T cells, B-cell-depleted T cells, or PBMCs.

The germline V and J ends were trimmed by 0 bases and 0 bases, with 6 bases remaining between them. This CDR3 is 16 amino acids long. Germline lookup yields CDR1 LGHNA and CDR2 YSLEER. As handled by the study authors: Estimates of nucleated cell counts were drawn from the amplification of reference gene primers. Assay: immunoSEQ multiplex PCR; the TCRdb copy retains only in-frame clones and omits some. That table gives V, J and clone size, and the DNA gave D and trimming. The table includes about 35,000 clones, about 89% detected once. This clone showed up just a few times. This chain uses TRBV4-3 with TRBJ1-6; D unresolved. This sequence originates from an elderly man with active COVID-19. Sequenced material: peripheral blood. The CDR3 DNA follows: TGCGCCAGCAGCCAAGATCCAGGCTCCTATAATTCACCCCTCCACTTT. It encodes CASSQDPGSYNSPLHF.